The rows below give T cell receptor beta chains drawn from one sample of a study of chronic HIV infection and antiretroviral therapy. TCRdb passed the 5' RACE reads through MiXCR, listing each CDR3 protein once. The sample contains tens of thousands of distinct CDR3 sequences, about 9.7% of which appear only once. The specimen was peripheral blood. The receptors were sampled from an adult who had HIV and had not received antiretroviral therapy, or was an uninfected healthy control (not recorded which). The CDR3 runs from the conserved cysteine through the conserved F or W. Each record gives: V gene, J gene, CDR3 length, CDR3 protein.

TRBV2,TRBJ2-6,15,CASTGASSGANVLTF
TRBV12-3/TRBV12-4,TRBJ2-6,17,CASSFWTSNAGANVLTF
TRBV4-1,TRBJ1-3,14,CASSQEGRGDTIYF
TRBV4-2,TRBJ2-3,15,CASSGTAASTDTQYF
TRBV9,TRBJ1-2,14,CASSSEGRAYGYTF
TRBV18,TRBJ1-5,15,CASSPPGQGNQPQHF
TRBV29-1,TRBJ2-5,13,CSVAPGGQETQYF
TRBV4-1,TRBJ1-1,19,CASSQVFTITGSMNTEAFF
TRBV29-1,TRBJ2-1,15,CSVEDGLAVNNEQFF
TRBV27,TRBJ1-6,14,CASSFRTVNSPLHF
TRBV7-2,TRBJ2-5,14,CASSLAGNEQTQYF
TRBV20-1,TRBJ1-4,14,CSAHPQATNEKLFF
TRBV6-5,TRBJ1-2,14,CASTTRGLLYGYTF
TRBV6-2/TRBV6-3,TRBJ1-1,13,CASSTGGNTEAFF
TRBV2,TRBJ2-1,14,CAGTNRGPGDEQFF
TRBV5-1,TRBJ1-1,14,CASSLRTQSTEAFF
TRBV20-1,TRBJ2-3,15,CSAPPGLAHTDTQYF
TRBV6-5,TRBJ2-7,15,CASSYPGLAVYEQYF
TRBV6-2/TRBV6-3,TRBJ1-5,18,CASSQSRVASGSNQPQHF
TRBV6-5,TRBJ2-2,13,CASSYRESGELFF
TRBV6-2/TRBV6-3,TRBJ1-1,14,CASSRGRVPPEAFF
TRBV11-1,TRBJ2-7,13,CASSFLSSYEQYF
TRBV15,TRBJ1-2,15,CATSRESQGSYGYTF
TRBV6-2/TRBV6-3,TRBJ1-1,17,CASRLTGRTHANTEAFF
TRBV25-1,TRBJ2-6,16,CASSDEADSGANVLTF
TRBV18,TRBJ1-2,15,CASSPSGTGDNGYTF
TRBV18,TRBJ1-1,13,CASSPSKNTEAFF
TRBV29-1,TRBJ2-1,12,CSGLGPNNEQFF
TRBV29-1,TRBJ2-3,13,CSVLGQVTDTQYF
TRBV28,TRBJ2-7,11,CASGQGYEQYF
TRBV6-5,TRBJ1-2,10,CASGSDGYTF
TRBV4-1,TRBJ2-7,14,CASSQVEGIYEQYF
TRBV7-9,TRBJ2-5,15,CASSSTDSRQETQYF
TRBV4-3,TRBJ2-1,17,CASSQDLEGATYNEQFF
TRBV7-9,TRBJ1-1,16,CASSPRQGPSITEAFF
TRBV6-1,TRBJ2-2,16,CASSEIPSGVIGELFF
TRBV9,TRBJ2-1,13,CASSSMTSGEQFF
TRBV7-8,TRBJ1-5,14,CASSQSGGDQPQHF
TRBV10-3,TRBJ2-3,17,CAITPGTSGALTDTQYF
TRBV11-2,TRBJ2-5,16,CASRVGTSGRVETQYF
TRBV7-8,TRBJ2-1,12,CASSLSPNEQFF
TRBV29-1,TRBJ2-1,15,CSAPNFGVKTNEQFF
TRBV4-2,TRBJ1-1,14,CASSQVGRFPEAFF